What follows is one T cell receptor (beta chain) and its context. This clone turned up a few times. Its antigen has not been determined. No much larger clone exists at a distance of one base, and base qualities are not known. The data were taken from a study of blood T cell repertoires in COVID-19 (dated by TCRdb to 2019 to 2021). The study in broad terms: Collaborator samples came from the United States, Italy and Spain and covered acute and convalescent phases of COVID-19. The prospective study material was composed of cDNA or gDNA derived from T cells, B-cell-depleted T cells, or PBMCs. The dataset comprised deeply sampled blood TCRbeta repertoires from subjects exposed to, actively infected with, or recovered from COVID-19. The repertoires were released in a freely available public database intended as a resource for research on the immune response to SARS-CoV-2. The samples were drawn from the first 160 participants of the ongoing ImmuneRACE study and from 1,254 subjects provided by 6 global collaborators. A de-identified subject ID, COVID-19 status, age in years and sex were almost always included in the sample metadata. Where available, HLA class I and class II types were obtained from metadata supplied by the sample provider rather than from assay-based typing.

The germline V gene encodes CDR1 GTSNPN and CDR2 SVGIG (reference sequence). The CDR3, from cysteine to phenylalanine, totals 15 residues. The CDR3 DNA has 45 bases and is translated from base 1. The V and J ends are trimmed by 2 bases and 0 bases, leaving 10 bases between them. TCRbeta CDR3 regions were amplified from genomic DNA by means of the immunoSEQ Assay, a bias-controlled multiplex PCR. Per the original workflow: The number of nucleated cells in each sample was estimated by amplification of reference gene primers within the assay. To quantify the absolute abundance of each unique TCRbeta CDR3 rearrangement, sequence reads were collapsed and filtered. For each sample, productive Simpson clonality was calculated by taking the square root of Simpson's diversity index across productive rearrangements. TCRdb took over this immuneACCESS table, retaining in-frame rearrangements with V and J assigned. Such tables are incomplete; in checked studies, under half of the missing clones stem from an unresolved V gene, and the remainder is unexplained. That table furnishes V, J and clone size, whereas the DNA furnished D and trimming. In all, the sample holds about 80,000 clones, and around 84% of those were seen once. The biggest ten clones account for 30% to 45% of the sample.

Each collaborating institution followed its own protocols to collect whole blood in K2EDTA tubes. For TCRbeta analysis, collaborator samples were shipped as frozen whole blood, as isolated PBMCs, or as DNA extracted from either sample type. Overall study results and their limits: The quantity of clinical and demographic metadata differed by source and by participant and was supplied without curation.

The sequenced sample was peripheral blood. The receptor's source is a woman in her seventies with acute or convalescent COVID-19. The sequence joins TRBV30 to TRBJ1-4, and TRBD1 may be the D gene, going by 5 matching bases. The DNA is TGTGCCTGGAGTAAGGGGTTTGCAACTAATGAAAAACTGTTTTTT. It specifies CAWSKGFATNEKLFF.